A single sample gave rise to the 20 T cell receptor beta chains below, sequenced in a study of post-analysis software for immune sequencing data (dated by TCRdb to the mid-2010s). Overall study outcomes, separate from this receptor: About five TRBV segments, including TRBV5-6, TRBV5-1 and TRBV20-1, were significantly more frequent in patients than controls.

Their antigen targets remain unknown. Library creation used PCR. Sequenced on an Illumina HiSeq 2500. To reduce PCR and sequencing biases, unique molecular identifiers were incorporated into the TCR beta cDNA libraries. TCRdb itself trimmed the public reads at Q25 with fastp, ran MiXCR and retained productive beta chains. Entries are consolidated by CDR3 protein sequence, retaining the most common genes and DNA. This sample has around 770,000 distinct CDR3 sequences in its table, and 46% of those were observed once. Over 4.5% of the sample rests with the top ten. The sequenced sample consisted of blood. The receptors were gathered from a girl between 10 and 17 years old with multiple sclerosis.

This clonotype was seen a few times. The chain couples TRBV6-1 to TRBJ1-2; 9 bases line up with TRBD1. V was pared by 2 bases and J by 3 bases, with 10 bases of the junction left unmatched. Per germline, CDR1 MNHNS and CDR2 SASEGT. The CDR3 runs 17 residues. CDR3 in DNA: TGTGCCAGCAGTGAATCCTTACACAGGGGGCGCTACTATGGCTACACCTTC. Translation: CASSESLHRGRYYGYTF.

The chain recombines TRBV25-1 with TRBJ2-5, with TRBD2 matching over 7 bases. The ends lost 9 bases at V and 4 bases at J; junction bases unmatched: 8. The CDR3 has 13 amino acids. Germline V lookup: CDR1 MGHDK, CDR2 SYGVNS. CDR3: CASQWGGGETQYF. The CDR3 coding sequence is TGTGCCAGTCAGTGGGGGGGGGGAGAGACCCAGTACTTC.

There are a few counts of this clonotype. The J gene is TRBJ1-1, the V gene TRBV3-1; tentative D call: TRBD1 (5 bases). The CDR3 length is 16 residues. Trimming took off 0 bases at V and 2 bases at J, with 13 bases between the two ends. The V gene's germline CDR1 is LGHDT and CDR2 YNNKEL (reference sequence). CDR3 sequence reads: CASSQEQWRGNTEAFF. CDR3 DNA sequence: TGTGCCAGCAGCCAAGAACAATGGAGGGGCAACACTGAAGCTTTCTTT.

This clonotype was seen only a few times. V gene TRBV4-1 combines with J gene TRBJ2-3; D ambiguous. The germline gives CDR1 MGHRA, CDR2 YSYEKL. Trimming removed 0 bases from V and 4 bases from J, with 8 bases in between. This CDR3 contains 14 residues. The CDR3 protein is CASSQEFSADTQYF. Here the CDR3 DNA reads TGCGCCAGCAGCCAAGAATTCAGCGCAGATACGCAGTATTTT.

Notes on this clonotype: One end of the junction does not line up with germline, which may come from a read error. V usage is TRBV7-9 and J usage is TRBJ2-5; a possible D gene is TRBD1 (5 bases). Near its end, the DNA agrees better with TRBJ2-7, so the J call may be wrong. Germline lookup yields CDR1 SEHNR and CDR2 FQNEAQ (reference sequence). This CDR3 has 14 amino acids. The DNA of the CDR3 is TGTGCCAGCACCCTATACCAGGGATCCTGCGAGCAGTACTTC. It yields the protein CASTLYQGSCEQYF.

This chain links TRBV29-1 with TRBJ2-7; 7 bases align to TRBD2. V lost 3 bases and J lost 7; bases outside the gene matches: 12. Germline V gives CDR1 SQVTM, CDR2 ANQGSEA. This CDR3 is built from 14 residues. In DNA, the CDR3 is TGCAGCGTTGAGGGGGGGATGGGGTACCTGGAGCAGTACTTC. It is translated as CSVEGGMGYLEQYF.

This clonotype was seen a few times. The gene calls are TRBV7-9 and TRBJ2-7, with TRBD2 matching 7 bases. This CDR3 comprises 16 residues. CDR1 is SEHNR, CDR2 FQNEAQ, per germline (reference sequence). The V gene end was trimmed by 5 bases and the J gene end by 3 bases; junction bases not matched to a gene: 13. CDR3 protein: CASSPGLAGDDYEQYF. The CDR3 DNA sequence: TGTGCCAGCAGCCCGGGGCTCGCGGGAGACGACTACGAGCAGTACTTC. The full variable domain, in which reference TRBV7-9 and TRBJ2-7 provide the parts outside the CDR3, is DTGVSQNPRHKITKRGQNVTFRCDPISEHNRLYWYRQTLGQGPEFLTYFQNEAQLEKSRLLSDRFSAERPKGSFSTLEIQRTEQGDSAMYLCASSPGLAGDDYEQYFGPGTRLTVT.

The chain is built from TRBV15 and TRBJ2-3; D not resolved. Trimming left V 1 base short and J 0 bases short, with 5 bases between. The CDR3 runs 14 residues. Germline V gene sequence: CDR1 LNHNV, CDR2 YYDKDF (reference sequence). The chain's CDR3 is CATSRGRSTDTQYF. The CDR3 nucleotides are TGTGCCACCAGCAGAGGCCGAAGCACAGATACGCAGTATTTT.

This chain uses TRBV10-2 with TRBJ2-5, with D perhaps TRBD2 (5 bases). There are 12 residues in the CDR3. The V gene's germline CDR1 is WSHSY and CDR2 SAAADI. The V end lost 9 bases, the J end lost 5 bases, and 13 bases lay between the germline ends. The CDR3 coding sequence is TGCGCCAGTAGAGGGTCAGACGAGACCCAGTACTTC. As protein: CASRGSDETQYF.

The chain links TRBV6-5 to TRBJ1-1, with TRBD1 matching over 8 bases. This CDR3 contains 15 residues. The germline gives CDR1 MNHEY, CDR2 SVGAGI. The junction had 7 bases not matched to a gene; V was cut back by 6 bases and J by 1 base. The DNA of the CDR3 is TGTGCCAGCAGCCGACAGGGGACGGGGAACACTGAAGCTTTCTTT. Protein product: CASSRQGTGNTEAFF.

This chain's CDR3 is CASSATRSSSYNEQFF. CDR3 bases: TGTGCCAGCAGCGCTACTCGCTCTAGCTCCTACAATGAGCAGTTCTTC. The chain couples TRBV7-3 to TRBJ2-1, with unresolved D. The CDR3 has 16 residues. The ends were cut back, 5 bases at V and 0 bases at J, with 14 bases in the middle. CDR1 is SGHTA and CDR2 is FQGTGA in the germline V gene.

The chain couples TRBV12-3 or TRBV12-4 to TRBJ2-5; D gene unclear. This CDR3 region has 13 residues. Trimming stripped 3 bases from V and 7 bases from J, with 12 bases between. This CDR3 reads CASSLGSSRTQYF. The CDR3 nucleotides read TGTGCCAGCAGTTTGGGCTCCTCCCGGACCCAGTACTTC.

In DNA form, the CDR3 reads TGTGCCAGCATGGGGGGGACAGGATCGGATACGCAGTATTTT. The encoded protein is CASMGGTGSDTQYF. The rearrangement uses TRBV28 and TRBJ2-3; tentative D call: TRBD1 (8 bases). The V end was cut by 7 bases, the J end by 6 bases, with 17 bases between. This CDR3 region has 14 residues. Germline V lookup: CDR1 MDHEN, CDR2 SYDVKM.

The chain combines TRBV4-1 with TRBJ2-1, with D maybe TRBD2 (7 bases). The CDR3 is made up of 17 amino acids. Trimming removed 0 bases from V and 6 bases from J, with 18 bases in between. CDR1 is MGHRA and CDR2 is YSYEKL in the germline V gene. Here the CDR3 reads CASSQEGGGMTRNEQFF. The CDR3 DNA reads TGCGCCAGCAGCCAAGAAGGGGGGGGGATGACGCGCAATGAGCAGTTCTTC.

The chain couples TRBV7-9 to TRBJ1-2; D unresolved. Looked up from germline, CDR1 is SEHNR and CDR2 is FQNEAQ (reference sequence). V lost 5 bases, J lost 2 bases, and 15 bases lay in between. The CDR3 contains 15 residues. The CDR3 here is CASSPPIGPNYGYTF. The CDR3 nucleotides read TGTGCCAGCAGCCCCCCGATAGGACCCAACTATGGCTACACCTTC.

For this clonotype: Relative to the germline gene, one junction end is altered; a read error may explain this. The chain carries TRBV12-3 or TRBV12-4 and TRBJ2-5; D perhaps matches TRBD2 (6 bases). The CDR3 is made up of 14 amino acids. The CDR3 sequence is CASSLSGATGEQYF. The CDR3 DNA reads TGCGCCAGCAGTCTCTCGGGTGCAACGGGGGAGCAGTACTTC.

About this clonotype: A read error may produce the germline difference seen at one junction end. The V gene is TRBV5-6, the J gene TRBJ1-4, with TRBD1 matching 7 bases. CDR1 is SGHDT and CDR2 is YYEEEE in the germline V gene. The CDR3 has 15 residues. The DNA of the CDR3 is TGTGCCAGCAGCTCCTACAGGGGCGCGAATGAAAAACGGTTTTTT. As protein: CASSSYRGANEKRFF.

The V gene is TRBV12-3 or TRBV12-4, the J gene TRBJ2-1, with D perhaps TRBD2 (5 bases). The CDR3 contains 15 residues. V lost 7 bases and J lost 4, with 17 bases in between. Written as DNA, the CDR3 is TGTGCCAGCACCCTTCGGGCTAGCAGTTACAATGAGCAGTTCTTC. It specifies CASTLRASSYNEQFF.

As concerns this clonotype: The germline gene is not matched at one end of the junction; a read error may be the cause. The CDR3 loop is CASSALPDSNEKRFF. The CDR3 DNA is TGTGCCAGCTCAGCCCTCCCCGACAGTAATGAAAAACGGTTTTTT. The chain joins TRBV18 to TRBJ1-4, with D maybe TRBD1 (5 bases). CDR3 length equals 15 residues. Germline loops: CDR1 KGHSH, CDR2 LQKENI.

The chain links TRBV15 to TRBJ2-5, with D perhaps TRBD1 (6 bases). The V gene lost 1 base and the J gene lost 0 bases, with 12 bases spanning the gap. Germline lookup yields CDR1 LNHNV and CDR2 YYDKDF (reference sequence). The CDR3 runs 16 residues. The CDR3 region is CATSRVWDTDQETQYF. CDR3 coding DNA: TGTGCCACCAGCAGAGTGTGGGACACGGACCAAGAGACCCAGTACTTC.